One and the same sample provided the 15 T cell receptor beta chains below, sequenced in a study of shared T cell receptors in the human thymus. Sequencing used immunoSEQ multiplex PCR; TCRdb keeps in-frame clones, though not all of them. The sample gives hundreds of thousands of clones, 80% to 90% of which show up once; roughly 0.0086% is in the top ten. These same records also appear under a second study, on human thymus T cells.

The sequencing input was thymocytes. The receptors shown here come from a boy younger than two with a congenital heart defect.

The chain carries TRBV28 and TRBJ1-1; D remains unclear. The germline CDR1 and CDR2 sequences are MDHEN and SYDVKM. This CDR3 comprises 17 residues. V shed 1 base and J shed 0 bases, with 15 bases lying between them. CDR3 coding DNA: TGTGCCAGCAGTTTATTCGACACGTCCGTCATGAACACTGAAGCTTTCTTT. This codes for CASSLFDTSVMNTEAFF.

The chain is built from TRBV5-1 and TRBJ2-1; 8 bases map to TRBD2. With 1 base clipped from V and 5 bases from J, the junction kept 8 bases outside the gene matches. Germline loops: CDR1 SGHRS, CDR2 YFSETQ. The CDR3 has 16 residues. The CDR3 here is CASSLMQRELNNEQFF. The CDR3 DNA sequence: TGCGCCAGCAGCTTGATGCAGCGGGAGCTAAACAATGAGCAGTTCTTC.

The J gene is TRBJ2-6, the V gene TRBV2, with 7 bases fitting TRBD1. Germline CDR1 is SNHLY and CDR2 is FYNNEI. Trimming took 4 bases from V and 5 from J; bases not matched to a gene: 11. The CDR3 sequence is 17 residues long. The CDR3 bases are TGTGCCAGCAGTGTTAAAGCACAGGGGCCCAGGGCCAACGTCCTGACTTTC. Its translation is CASSVKAQGPRANVLTF.

This clone came up a few times. V gene TRBV7-9 combines with J gene TRBJ1-2, with TRBD1 identical over 7 bases. The V gene end was trimmed by 3 bases and the J gene end by 6 bases; junction bases not matched to a gene: 4. The CDR3 consists of 13 residues. In germline, CDR1 is SEHNR, CDR2 FQNEAQ (reference sequence). CDR3 amino acids: CASSLGTGDGYTF. In nucleotides, the CDR3 is TGTGCCAGCAGCTTGGGTACAGGGGATGGCTACACCTTC.

This chain connects TRBV30 to TRBJ2-1, with 9 bases lining up with TRBD2. The CDR3 spans 14 residues. V dropped 2 bases and J dropped 3; count of bases not matched to a gene: 2. Germline V lookup: CDR1 GTSNPN, CDR2 SVGIG (reference sequence). The CDR3 DNA reads as TGTGCCTGGAGTACTAGCGGGTTCTACAATGAGCAGTTCTTC. This codes for CAWSTSGFYNEQFF. Full variable domain (remainder filled in from reference TRBV30 and TRBJ2-1): SQTIHQWPATLVQPVGSPLSLECTVEGTSNPNLYWYRQAAGRGLQLLFYSVGIGQISSEVPQNLSASRPQDRQFILSSKKLLLSDSGFYLCAWSTSGFYNEQFFGPGTRLTVL.

This clone was seen only a few times. CDR3 bases: TGTGCCAGCAGTTTAGGAGACAGTATTCGATTGGCTTTCTTT. Protein sequence: CASSLGDSIRLAFF. J is TRBJ1-1 and V is TRBV28; tentatively, D is TRBD1 (5 bases). CDR1 is MDHEN, CDR2 SYDVKM, per germline. The CDR3 contains 14 residues. The V end was cut by 2 bases, the J end by 11 bases, with 18 bases between.

This clone came up a few times. The chain links TRBV19 to TRBJ1-6; D is unclear. Trimming took 0 bases from V and 8 from J, leaving 8 bases between them. CDR1 and CDR2 (germline): LNHDA, SQIVND (reference sequence). The CDR3 extends over 14 amino acids. In DNA form, the CDR3 reads TGTGCCAGTAGTATAGATCTAGTGGATTCACCCCTCCACTTT. Amino acid sequence: CASSIDLVDSPLHF. The full variable domain, with the rest looked up from reference TRBV19 and TRBJ1-6, is DGGITQSPKYLFRKEGQNVTLSCEQNLNHDAMYWYRQDPGQGLRLIYYSQIVNDFQKGDIAEGYSVSREKKESFPLTVTSAQKNPTAFYLCASSIDLVDSPLHFGNGTRLTVT.

The gene calls are TRBV19 and TRBJ2-3; 11 nucleotides align to TRBD2. Germline V gene data show CDR1 as LNHDA and CDR2 as SQIVND (reference sequence). The CDR3 runs to 16 residues. V dropped 3 bases and J dropped 7; count of bases not matched to a gene: 9. CDR3 coding DNA: TGTGCCAGTAGTATGGAGACTAGCGGGGTAATGAATACGCAGTATTTT. Residues: CASSMETSGVMNTQYF.

The chain couples TRBV7-9 to TRBJ1-1, with D perhaps matching TRBD1 (6 bases). V dropped 1 base and J dropped 2 bases, with 17 bases sitting between them. The CDR3 is 17 residues long. In germline, CDR1 is SEHNR, CDR2 FQNEAQ (reference sequence). This CDR3 is CASSLGLAGTPNTEAFF. The CDR3 DNA is TGTGCCAGCAGCTTAGGTTTGGCCGGGACACCAAACACTGAAGCTTTCTTT.

This chain links TRBV29-1 with TRBJ1-1; TRBD1 might be the D (6 bases). The CDR3 spans 14 residues. V lost 2 bases, J lost 5 bases, and 15 bases lay in between. Germline loops: CDR1 SQVTM, CDR2 ANQGSEA. The CDR3 protein is CSVERVQGGTEAFF. In DNA, the CDR3 is TGCAGCGTTGAAAGGGTACAGGGCGGGACTGAAGCTTTCTTT. Drawing the rest from reference TRBV29-1 and TRBJ1-1, the complete variable domain is SAVISQKPSRDICQRGTSLTIQCQVDSQVTMMFWYRQQPGQSLTLIATANQGSEATYESGFVIDKFPISRPNLTFSTLTVSNMSPEDSSIYLCSVERVQGGTEAFFGQGTRLTVV.

The chain uses TRBV29-1 and TRBJ1-1; D may be TRBD1 (5 bases). This CDR3 region has 16 residues. V was pared by 1 base and J by 5 bases, with 20 bases between. Germline V gives CDR1 SQVTM, CDR2 ANQGSEA. This CDR3 reads CSVEVWGGTRPTEAFF. CDR3 sequence (DNA): TGCAGCGTTGAAGTTTGGGGGGGAACACGACCGACTGAAGCTTTCTTT. Full variable domain (outside the CDR3, taken from reference TRBV29-1 and TRBJ1-1): SAVISQKPSRDICQRGTSLTIQCQVDSQVTMMFWYRQQPGQSLTLIATANQGSEATYESGFVIDKFPISRPNLTFSTLTVSNMSPEDSSIYLCSVEVWGGTRPTEAFFGQGTRLTVV.

The J gene is TRBJ2-1, the V gene TRBV6-5, with 9 bases that match TRBD2. CDR3 length: 15 residues. The V and J ends lost 5 bases and 6 bases, in that order; junction bases with no gene match: 8. The V gene's germline CDR1 is MNHEY and CDR2 SVGAGI. CDR3 sequence: CASSLLAGERNEQFF. CDR3 nucleotides: TGTGCCAGCAGTCTTTTAGCGGGAGAGCGCAATGAGCAGTTCTTC.

The CDR3 DNA follows: TGTGCCAGTAGTATCCGAAGCGGGAGTGCAGATACGCAGTATTTT. The encoded protein is CASSIRSGSADTQYF. The J gene is TRBJ2-3, the V gene TRBV19; 8 bases match TRBD2. Germline V gene lookup returns CDR1 LNHDA and CDR2 SQIVND (reference sequence). Losses at the gene ends were 3 bases for V and 4 bases for J; bases not matched to a gene: 6. The CDR3 length is 15 residues. Filled out from reference TRBV19 and TRBJ2-3, the complete variable domain reads DGGITQSPKYLFRKEGQNVTLSCEQNLNHDAMYWYRQDPGQGLRLIYYSQIVNDFQKGDIAEGYSVSREKKESFPLTVTSAQKNPTAFYLCASSIRSGSADTQYFGPGTRLTVL.

CDR3: CASSRAGSGSSSYEQYF. The CDR3 DNA reads as TGTGCCAGCAGCCGAGCAGGTAGCGGATCAAGCTCCTACGAGCAGTACTTC. The chain employs TRBV7-2 and TRBJ2-7, with D maybe TRBD2 (6 bases). Deletions cut 5 bases from V and 0 bases from J, with 20 bases between. Germline CDR1 is SGHTA and CDR2 is FQGNSA. There are 17 residues in the CDR3.

The sample holds one count of this clone. The rearrangement links TRBV7-2 to TRBJ2-7; possibly TRBD2 for D (5 bases). CDR1 SGHTA and CDR2 FQGNSA come from the germline V gene. Trimming took off 5 bases at V and 2 bases at J, with 16 bases between the two ends. This CDR3 is 15 amino acids long. In DNA, the CDR3 is TGTGCCAGCAGCCCGGTTAGCGCTACGGCCTACGAGCAGTACTTC. This codes for CASSPVSATAYEQYF.